A selection of T cell receptor beta chains follows, all from one sample in a study of T cells after yellow fever vaccination. In TCRdb, the 5' RACE reads were re-called with MiXCR into one record per CDR3 protein. In the table there are 620,000 or so distinct CDR3 sequences, 10% to 15% of which are singletons. Source: PBMCs, taken on the day of the yellow fever booster vaccination. All receptors come from a man aged 25-45 years who received the YFV17D yellow fever vaccine. CDR3s include the opening cysteine and the closing phenylalanine or tryptophan. The D gene is left open where the match is weak. Clone size is not always given. Where it is, it says once, few, many or a class for expanded clones.

d_call: TRBD2; j_call: TRBJ2-7; clone_size: few; v_call: TRBV6-5; cdr3_nt: TGTGCCAGCAGTTACTCGCTAGCGGGAGGGAGTAGCTCCTACGAGCAGTACTTC; cdr3_aa: CASSYSLAGGSSSYEQYF
d_call: TRBD2; j_call: TRBJ2-3; clone_size: few; v_call: TRBV20-1; cdr3_nt: TGCAGTGCTAGCCGAACTAGCGTCACAGATACGCAGTATTTT; cdr3_aa: CSASRTSVTDTQYF
d_call: -; j_call: TRBJ2-7; clone_size: -; v_call: TRBV6-2/TRBV6-3; cdr3_nt: TGTGCCAGCAGCCCGGAGGGCCTGCCGACTGACGAGCAGTACTTC; cdr3_aa: CASSPEGLPTDEQYF
d_call: -; j_call: TRBJ1-6; clone_size: few; v_call: TRBV3-1; cdr3_nt: TGTGCCAGCAGCCAAGAGTTTGCGCCGCCTAATTCACCCCTCCACTTT; cdr3_aa: CASSQEFAPPNSPLHF
d_call: -; j_call: TRBJ2-5; clone_size: -; v_call: TRBV7-9; cdr3_nt: TGTGCCAGCAGCTCTGCGGTCGGATGGGGTGAGACCCAGTACTTC; cdr3_aa: CASSSAVGWGETQYF
d_call: -; j_call: TRBJ2-7; clone_size: -; v_call: TRBV7-2; cdr3_nt: TGTGCCAGCAGCTCCCAAGGGGGGCCTCTTCGTTACGAGCAGTACTTC; cdr3_aa: CASSSQGGPLRYEQYF
d_call: TRBD1; j_call: TRBJ1-1; clone_size: -; v_call: TRBV3-1; cdr3_nt: TGTGCCAGCAGCCCCCAGGGGGGGGTCGTCGGGCGTGAAGCTTTCTTT; cdr3_aa: CASSPQGGVVGREAFF
d_call: -; j_call: TRBJ2-7; clone_size: many; v_call: TRBV7-2; cdr3_nt: TGTGCCAGCAGCCACAGGGACGAGCAGTACTTC; cdr3_aa: CASSHRDEQYF
d_call: -; j_call: TRBJ2-1; clone_size: -; v_call: TRBV5-4; cdr3_nt: TGTGCCAGCGGGACTCCCCCAGGGGATGAGCAGTTCTTC; cdr3_aa: CASGTPPGDEQFF
d_call: TRBD1; j_call: TRBJ2-2; clone_size: few; v_call: TRBV12-5; cdr3_nt: TGTGCTAGTGGTTTGAGTCACAGGGGGATGAACACCGGGGAGCTGTTTTTT; cdr3_aa: CASGLSHRGMNTGELFF
d_call: TRBD2; j_call: TRBJ2-7; clone_size: -; v_call: TRBV4-3; cdr3_nt: TGCGCCAGCAGCCAAGACGGGCTAGCGGGAATGTACGAGCAGTACTTC; cdr3_aa: CASSQDGLAGMYEQYF
d_call: -; j_call: TRBJ2-1; clone_size: -; v_call: TRBV12-3/TRBV12-4; cdr3_nt: TGTGCCAGCAGTTTTGGCCCGGCCTCCTACAATGAGCAGTTCTTC; cdr3_aa: CASSFGPASYNEQFF
d_call: -; j_call: TRBJ2-2; clone_size: many; v_call: TRBV7-8; cdr3_nt: TGTGCCAGCAGCTTCGTAAGGGGCACCGGGGAGCTGTTTTTT; cdr3_aa: CASSFVRGTGELFF
d_call: -; j_call: TRBJ2-7; clone_size: few; v_call: TRBV6-6; cdr3_nt: TGTGCCAGCACCTCGCTAGCCTACGAGCAGTACTTC; cdr3_aa: CASTSLAYEQYF
d_call: TRBD2; j_call: TRBJ2-1; clone_size: few; v_call: TRBV6-2/TRBV6-3; cdr3_nt: TGTGCCAGCGGTTCCCGCCTAGCGGGTTTAAAGTTCTTC; cdr3_aa: CASGSRLAGLKFF
d_call: TRBD1; j_call: TRBJ1-2; clone_size: -; v_call: TRBV30; cdr3_nt: TGTGCCTGGAATCCGGACAGGGTCGGTGGCTACACCTTC; cdr3_aa: CAWNPDRVGGYTF
d_call: -; j_call: TRBJ2-1; clone_size: -; v_call: TRBV12-3/TRBV12-4; cdr3_nt: TGTGCCAGCAGTTCTGGCGGAGACTACAATGAGCAGTTCTTC; cdr3_aa: CASSSGGDYNEQFF
d_call: TRBD1; j_call: TRBJ2-5; clone_size: -; v_call: TRBV9; cdr3_nt: TGTGCCAGCAGCAACGGACAGGGGGCGTTCGAGACCCAGTACTTC; cdr3_aa: CASSNGQGAFETQYF
d_call: TRBD2; j_call: TRBJ2-3; clone_size: -; v_call: TRBV30; cdr3_nt: TGTGCCTGGAGACTAGCGGCCACAGATACGCAGTATTTT; cdr3_aa: CAWRLAATDTQYF
d_call: -; j_call: TRBJ1-1; clone_size: -; v_call: TRBV7-9; cdr3_nt: TGTGCCAGCAGCTTAAGAGCCGGGACGTTTACTTTCTTT; cdr3_aa: CASSLRAGTFTFF
d_call: -; j_call: TRBJ2-4; clone_size: -; v_call: TRBV9; cdr3_nt: TGTGCCAGCAGCGTAAAGCAGGGGGGGAACATTCAGTACTTC; cdr3_aa: CASSVKQGGNIQYF
d_call: -; j_call: TRBJ2-1; clone_size: few; v_call: TRBV3-1; cdr3_nt: TGTGCCAGCAGCCACAGGTATCGCGCCAATGAGCAGTTCTTC; cdr3_aa: CASSHRYRANEQFF
d_call: -; j_call: TRBJ2-6; clone_size: few; v_call: TRBV11-1; cdr3_nt: TGTGCCAGCAGCTCCTGGGGAGCGGGCTTCTCTGGGGCCAACGTCCTGACTTTC; cdr3_aa: CASSSWGAGFSGANVLTF
d_call: TRBD1; j_call: TRBJ2-1; clone_size: -; v_call: TRBV10-3; cdr3_nt: TGTGCCGCAGCGGGGACAGGGGGCTTATTGGGAAATGAGCAGTTCTTC; cdr3_aa: CAAAGTGGLLGNEQFF
d_call: TRBD2; j_call: TRBJ2-1; clone_size: few; v_call: TRBV28; cdr3_nt: TGTGCCAGCAGTCCCCCCGTGAGCGGGAGAATCTTC; cdr3_aa: CASSPPVSGRIF
d_call: -; j_call: TRBJ2-7; clone_size: many; v_call: TRBV7-6; cdr3_nt: TGTGCCAGCAGCGGCGGGACAGTGGATCCCTACGAGCAGTACTTC; cdr3_aa: CASSGGTVDPYEQYF
d_call: -; j_call: TRBJ2-2; clone_size: few; v_call: TRBV7-9; cdr3_nt: TGTGCCAGCCTTACCGGGGAGCTGTTTTTT; cdr3_aa: CASLTGELFF
d_call: -; j_call: TRBJ2-5; clone_size: -; v_call: TRBV6-6; cdr3_nt: TGTGCCAGCAGTTGGAGGGGATCAGAGACCCAGTACTTC; cdr3_aa: CASSWRGSETQYF
d_call: -; j_call: TRBJ1-2; clone_size: many; v_call: TRBV12-3/TRBV12-4; cdr3_nt: TGTGCCAGCAGTTTAAAAACGGGGAACTATGGCTACACCTTC; cdr3_aa: CASSLKTGNYGYTF
d_call: TRBD2; j_call: TRBJ2-1; clone_size: few; v_call: TRBV10-2; cdr3_nt: TGCGCCAGCAGGATGGGACTAGCGGGACGGAATGAGCAGTTCTTC; cdr3_aa: CASRMGLAGRNEQFF
d_call: -; j_call: TRBJ2-7; clone_size: -; v_call: TRBV23-1; cdr3_nt: TGCGCCCCCAAGTCGCGGGACTACGAGCAGTACTTC; cdr3_aa: CAPKSRDYEQYF
d_call: -; j_call: TRBJ1-4; clone_size: -; v_call: TRBV28; cdr3_nt: TGTGCCAGCAGTTTATTGGGGGATAAGGAAAAACTGTTTTTT; cdr3_aa: CASSLLGDKEKLFF
d_call: -; j_call: TRBJ2-1; clone_size: -; v_call: TRBV19; cdr3_nt: TGTGCCAGTAGTAGCAGGACTGGATGGGATGAGCAGTTCTTC; cdr3_aa: CASSSRTGWDEQFF
d_call: -; j_call: TRBJ2-4; clone_size: few; v_call: TRBV12-3/TRBV12-4; cdr3_nt: TGTGCCAGCAGTTGGGCCCAGGACATTCAGTACTTC; cdr3_aa: CASSWAQDIQYF
d_call: -; j_call: TRBJ1-1; clone_size: -; v_call: TRBV5-6; cdr3_nt: TGTGCCAGCAGTTGGACCGGGACCCGTATGAACACTGAAGCTTTCTTT; cdr3_aa: CASSWTGTRMNTEAFF
d_call: TRBD2; j_call: TRBJ2-1; clone_size: few; v_call: TRBV9; cdr3_nt: TGTGCCAGCAGCGAACAGGGACTAGCGGGAGGCTCGTACAATGAGCAGTTCTTC; cdr3_aa: CASSEQGLAGGSYNEQFF
d_call: TRBD2; j_call: TRBJ2-1; clone_size: -; v_call: TRBV6-1; cdr3_nt: TGTGCCAGTCATGGCGGGAGCTGGAATGAGCAGTTCTTC; cdr3_aa: CASHGGSWNEQFF
d_call: TRBD1; j_call: TRBJ2-1; clone_size: few; v_call: TRBV25-1; cdr3_nt: TGTGCCAGCACCGATGGGGACAGTACCTACAATGAGCAGTTCTTC; cdr3_aa: CASTDGDSTYNEQFF
d_call: -; j_call: TRBJ2-1; clone_size: -; v_call: TRBV27; cdr3_nt: TGTGCCAGCAGTTACAGGGTTAATGAGCAGTTCTTC; cdr3_aa: CASSYRVNEQFF